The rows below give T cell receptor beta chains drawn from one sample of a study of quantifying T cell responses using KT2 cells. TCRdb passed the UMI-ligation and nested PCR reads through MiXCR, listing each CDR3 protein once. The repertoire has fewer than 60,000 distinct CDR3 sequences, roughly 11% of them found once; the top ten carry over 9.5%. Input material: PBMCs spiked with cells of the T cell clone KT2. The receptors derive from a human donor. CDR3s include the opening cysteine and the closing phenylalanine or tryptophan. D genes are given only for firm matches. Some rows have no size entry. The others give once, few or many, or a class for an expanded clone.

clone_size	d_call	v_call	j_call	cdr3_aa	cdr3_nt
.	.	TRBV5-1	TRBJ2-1	CASSLGTSSYNEQFF	TGCGCCAGCAGCTTGGGGACGAGCTCCTACAATGAGCAGTTCTTC
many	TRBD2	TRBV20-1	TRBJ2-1	CSASEPGLGYYEQFF	TGCAGTGCTAGTGAACCGGGACTAGGATATTATGAGCAGTTCTTC
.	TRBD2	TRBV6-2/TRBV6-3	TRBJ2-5	CASSYLSGLAGASTQYF	TGTGCCAGCAGTTACCTCTCGGGACTAGCGGGAGCTTCGACCCAGTACTTC
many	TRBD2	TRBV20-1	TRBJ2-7	CSARVPFGAGVSGKTYEQYF	TGCAGTGCTAGAGTTCCCTTCGGGGCGGGGGTTAGCGGAAAGACCTACGAGCAGTACTTC
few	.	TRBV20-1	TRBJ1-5	CSARDEGNVVNSNQPQHF	TGCAGTGCTAGAGATGAGGGCAACGTCGTTAATAGCAATCAGCCCCAGCATTTT
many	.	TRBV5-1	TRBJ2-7	CASRRTDNYEQYF	TGCGCCAGCAGAAGGACAGACAACTACGAGCAGTACTTC
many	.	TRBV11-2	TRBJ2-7	CATNDPYLNGDINPYEQYF	TGTGCCACCAATGATCCGTACCTTAACGGGGACATCAACCCCTACGAGCAGTACTTC
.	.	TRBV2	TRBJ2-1	CASSEDSLYNEQFF	TGTGCCAGCAGTGAAGATAGCTTATACAATGAGCAGTTCTTC
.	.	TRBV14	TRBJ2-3	CASSRRTQAQYF	TGTGCCAGCAGCAGGAGGACTCAGGCGCAGTATTTT
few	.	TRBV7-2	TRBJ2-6	CASSLVPPGSGANVLTF	TGTGCCAGCAGCTTAGTACCGCCTGGCTCTGGGGCCAACGTCCTGACTTTC
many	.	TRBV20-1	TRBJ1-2	CSARDTIHRDNYGYTF	TGCAGTGCTAGAGATACAATTCATAGAGACAACTATGGCTACACCTTC
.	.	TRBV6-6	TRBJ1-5	CASLGDASDNQPQHF	TGTGCCAGCTTAGGGGACGCTTCAGACAATCAGCCCCAGCATTTT
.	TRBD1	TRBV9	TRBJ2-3	CASSPGGSRRADTQYF	TGTGCCAGCAGCCCAGGGGGTAGCCGGAGAGCGGATACGCAGTATTTT
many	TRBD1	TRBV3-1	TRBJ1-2	CASSPQGLHGYTF	TGTGCCAGCAGTCCACAGGGGTTACATGGCTACACCTTC
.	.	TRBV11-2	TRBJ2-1	CASSAGPNNEQFF	TGTGCCAGCAGCGCCGGCCCTAACAATGAGCAGTTCTTC
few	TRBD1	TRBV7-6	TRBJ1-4	CASSGGTGVLDEKLFF	TGTGCCAGCAGCGGAGGGACAGGGGTGCTAGATGAAAAACTGTTTTTT
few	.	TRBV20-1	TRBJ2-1	CSARDEEGGSNEQFF	TGCAGTGCTAGAGATGAGGAGGGGGGCTCCAATGAGCAGTTCTTC
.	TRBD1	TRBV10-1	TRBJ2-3	CASSERGLWTDTQYF	TGCGCCAGCAGTGAAAGGGGGCTATGGACAGATACGCAGTATTTT
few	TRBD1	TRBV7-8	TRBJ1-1	CASSLRTGGARNTEAFF	TGTGCCAGCAGCCTACGGACAGGGGGCGCGAGGAACACTGAAGCTTTCTTT
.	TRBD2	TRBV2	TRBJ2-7	CASGGGRDYSYEQYF	TGTGCCAGCGGAGGCGGGAGGGATTACTCCTACGAGCAGTACTTC
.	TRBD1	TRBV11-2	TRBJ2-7	CASSLGLVGTGNEQYF	TGTGCCAGCAGCTTAGGGCTTGTGGGGACAGGTAACGAGCAGTACTTC
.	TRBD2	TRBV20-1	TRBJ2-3	CSATPLSGRGTDTQYF	TGCAGTGCTACGCCACTTAGCGGGAGAGGCACAGATACGCAGTATTTT
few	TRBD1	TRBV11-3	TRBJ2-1	CASTSGTGGNEQFF	TGTGCCAGCACCTCCGGGACAGGGGGGAATGAGCAGTTCTTC
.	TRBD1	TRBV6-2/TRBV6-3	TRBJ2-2	CASSWTGDGAGELFF	TGTGCCAGCAGCTGGACAGGGGATGGTGCCGGGGAGCTGTTTTTT
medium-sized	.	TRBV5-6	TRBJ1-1	CASSLVQTEAFF	TGTGCCAGCAGCCTGGTTCAGACTGAAGCTTTCTTT
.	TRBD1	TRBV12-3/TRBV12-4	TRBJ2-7	CASSSTGGNYEQYF	TGTGCCAGCAGTTCGACAGGGGGAAACTACGAGCAGTACTTC
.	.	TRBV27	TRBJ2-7	CASSLNGTPREQYF	TGTGCCAGCAGTTTAAACGGGACTCCCAGGGAGCAGTACTTC
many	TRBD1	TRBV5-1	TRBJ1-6	CASSRDRVLSPLHF	TGCGCCAGCAGCCGGGACAGGGTGCTTTCACCCCTCCACTTT
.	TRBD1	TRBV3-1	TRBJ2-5	CASSQGTGGGETQYF	TGTGCCAGCAGCCAAGGGACAGGGGGTGGAGAGACCCAGTACTTC
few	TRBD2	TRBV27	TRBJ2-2	CASTPGGPTGELFF	TGTGCCAGCACCCCGGGGGGTCCCACCGGGGAGCTGTTTTTT
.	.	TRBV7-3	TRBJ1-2	CASSPGARYGYTF	TGTGCCAGCAGTCCGGGGGCGCGATATGGCTACACCTTC
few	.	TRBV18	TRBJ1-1	CASSPLSLNTEAFF	TGTGCCAGCTCACCATTGTCCTTGAACACTGAAGCTTTCTTT
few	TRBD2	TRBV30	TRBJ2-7	CAWSVHGSGGSYEQYF	TGTGCCTGGAGTGTACATGGTAGCGGGGGCTCCTACGAGCAGTACTTC
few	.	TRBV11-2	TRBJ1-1	CASSSLGRSAFF	TGTGCCAGCAGCTCACTAGGACGGTCAGCTTTCTTT
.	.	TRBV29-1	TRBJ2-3	CSVLDQGADTQYF	TGCAGCGTCCTCGACCAGGGTGCAGATACGCAGTATTTT
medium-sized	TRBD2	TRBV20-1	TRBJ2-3	CSAETSGTDTQYF	TGCAGTGCTGAGACTAGCGGGACAGATACGCAGTATTTT
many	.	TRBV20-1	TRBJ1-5	CSASKAHSNQPQHF	TGCAGTGCTAGTAAAGCCCATAGCAATCAGCCCCAGCATTTT
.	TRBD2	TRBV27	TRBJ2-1	CASSRTSGSYNEQFF	TGTGCCAGCTCGAGGACTAGCGGGTCTTACAATGAGCAGTTCTTC
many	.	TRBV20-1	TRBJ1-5	CSASLGDAYQPQHF	TGCAGTGCTAGTCTGGGAGACGCATATCAGCCCCAGCATTTT
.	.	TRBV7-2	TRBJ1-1	CASSSMRYEAFF	TGTGCCAGCAGCTCCATGCGGTATGAAGCTTTCTTT
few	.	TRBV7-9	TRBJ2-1	CASSSTTRWTLTSSYNEQFF	TGTGCCAGCAGCTCGACGACACGATGGACCCTTACAAGCTCCTACAATGAGCAGTTCTTC
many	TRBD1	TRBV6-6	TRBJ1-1	CASSLGQRMMNTEAFF	TGTGCCAGCAGTTTGGGACAGAGGATGATGAACACTGAAGCTTTCTTT
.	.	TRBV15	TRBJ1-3	CATSEGRLGNTIYF	TGTGCCACCAGCGAAGGACGACTGGGTAACACCATATATTTT